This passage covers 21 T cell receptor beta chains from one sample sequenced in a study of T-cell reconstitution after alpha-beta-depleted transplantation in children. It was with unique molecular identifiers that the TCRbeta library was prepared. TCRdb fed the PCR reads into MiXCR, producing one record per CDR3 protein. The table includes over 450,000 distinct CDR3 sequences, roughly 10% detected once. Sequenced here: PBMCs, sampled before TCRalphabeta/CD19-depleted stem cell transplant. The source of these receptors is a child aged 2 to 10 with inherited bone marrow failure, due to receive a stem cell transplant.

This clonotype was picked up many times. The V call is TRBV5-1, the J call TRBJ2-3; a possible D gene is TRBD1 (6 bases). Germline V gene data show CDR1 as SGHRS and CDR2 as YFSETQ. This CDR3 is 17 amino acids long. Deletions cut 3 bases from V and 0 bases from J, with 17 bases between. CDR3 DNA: TGCGCCAGCAGCTCCCAACCAGGGGCCTCTAGCACAGATACGCAGTATTTT. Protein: CASSSQPGASSTDTQYF.

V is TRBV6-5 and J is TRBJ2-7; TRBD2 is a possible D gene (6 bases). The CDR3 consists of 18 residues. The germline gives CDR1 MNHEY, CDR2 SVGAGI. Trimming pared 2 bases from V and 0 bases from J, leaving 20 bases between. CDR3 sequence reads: CASSYMGGPSISSYEQYF. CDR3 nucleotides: TGTGCCAGCAGTTACATGGGGGGACCCAGCATAAGCTCCTACGAGCAGTACTTC.

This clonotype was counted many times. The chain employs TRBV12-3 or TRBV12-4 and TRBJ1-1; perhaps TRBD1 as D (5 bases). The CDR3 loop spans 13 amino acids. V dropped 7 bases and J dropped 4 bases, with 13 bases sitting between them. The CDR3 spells CASTLGGPTEAFF. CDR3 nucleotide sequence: TGTGCCAGCACGCTGGGGGGTCCCACTGAAGCTTTCTTT.

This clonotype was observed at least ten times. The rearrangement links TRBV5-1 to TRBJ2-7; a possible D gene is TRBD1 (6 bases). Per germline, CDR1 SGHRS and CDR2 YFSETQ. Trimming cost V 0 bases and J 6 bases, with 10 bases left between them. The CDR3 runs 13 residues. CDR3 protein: CASSLDRAPEQYF. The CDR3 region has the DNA TGCGCCAGCAGCTTGGACAGGGCACCCGAGCAGTACTTC.

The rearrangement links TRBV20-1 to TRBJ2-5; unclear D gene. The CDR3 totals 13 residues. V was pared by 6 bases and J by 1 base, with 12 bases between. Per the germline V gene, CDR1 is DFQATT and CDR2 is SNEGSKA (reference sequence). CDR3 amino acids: CSAKGSSQETQYF. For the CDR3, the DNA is TGCAGTGCCAAAGGCTCATCCCAAGAGACCCAGTACTTC.

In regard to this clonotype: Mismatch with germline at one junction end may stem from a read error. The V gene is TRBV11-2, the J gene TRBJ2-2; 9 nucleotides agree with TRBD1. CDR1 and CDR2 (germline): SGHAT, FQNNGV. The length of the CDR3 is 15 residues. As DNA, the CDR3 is TGTGCCAGCAGCGTCGGGACAGGGAACGCCGGGGAGCTGTTTTTT. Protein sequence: CASSVGTGNAGELFF.

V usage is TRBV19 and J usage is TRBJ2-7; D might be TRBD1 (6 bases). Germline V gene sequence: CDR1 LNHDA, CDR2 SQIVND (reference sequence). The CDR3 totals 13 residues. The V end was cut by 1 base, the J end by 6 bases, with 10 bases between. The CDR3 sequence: CASSIGGGGEQYF. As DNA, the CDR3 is TGTGCCAGTAGTATAGGAGGGGGTGGCGAGCAGTACTTC. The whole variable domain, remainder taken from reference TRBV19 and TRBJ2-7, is DGGITQSPKYLFRKEGQNVTLSCEQNLNHDAMYWYRQDPGQGLRLIYYSQIVNDFQKGDIAEGYSVSREKKESFPLTVTSAQKNPTAFYLCASSIGGGGEQYFGPGTRLTVT.

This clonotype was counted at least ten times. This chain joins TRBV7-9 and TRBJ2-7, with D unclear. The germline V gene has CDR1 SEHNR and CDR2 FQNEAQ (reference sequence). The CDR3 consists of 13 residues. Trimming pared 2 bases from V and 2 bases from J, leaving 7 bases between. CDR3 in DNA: TGTGCCAGCAGCTTAATGCTACCCTACGAGCAGTACTTC. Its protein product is CASSLMLPYEQYF.

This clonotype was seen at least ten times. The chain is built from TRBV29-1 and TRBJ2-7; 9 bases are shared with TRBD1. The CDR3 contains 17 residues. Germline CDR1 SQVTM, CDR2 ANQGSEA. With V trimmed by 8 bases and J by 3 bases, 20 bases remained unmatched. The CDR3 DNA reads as TGCAGCCCCAGTGCCCCCAAAGGGACAGGGTTGCTCTACGAGCAGTACTTC. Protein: CSPSAPKGTGLLYEQYF.

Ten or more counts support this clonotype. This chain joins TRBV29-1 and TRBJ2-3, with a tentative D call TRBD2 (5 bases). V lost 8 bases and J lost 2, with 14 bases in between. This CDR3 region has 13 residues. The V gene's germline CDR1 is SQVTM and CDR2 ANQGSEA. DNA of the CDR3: TGCAGCAGCGGCGGAATCCACACAGATACGCAGTATTTT. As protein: CSSGGIHTDTQYF.

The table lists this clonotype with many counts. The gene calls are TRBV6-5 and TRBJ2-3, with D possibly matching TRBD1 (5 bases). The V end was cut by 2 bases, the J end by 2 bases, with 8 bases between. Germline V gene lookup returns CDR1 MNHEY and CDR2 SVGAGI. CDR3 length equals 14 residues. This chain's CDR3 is CASSYRGATDTQYF. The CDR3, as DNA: TGTGCCAGCAGTTACAGGGGCGCCACAGATACGCAGTATTTT.

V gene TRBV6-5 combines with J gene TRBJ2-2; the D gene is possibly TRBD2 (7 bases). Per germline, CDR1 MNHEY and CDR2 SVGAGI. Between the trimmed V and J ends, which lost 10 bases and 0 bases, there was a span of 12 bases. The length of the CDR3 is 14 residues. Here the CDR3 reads CATQGGANTGELFF. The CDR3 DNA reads TGTGCCACCCAAGGGGGGGCGAACACCGGGGAGCTGTTTTTT.

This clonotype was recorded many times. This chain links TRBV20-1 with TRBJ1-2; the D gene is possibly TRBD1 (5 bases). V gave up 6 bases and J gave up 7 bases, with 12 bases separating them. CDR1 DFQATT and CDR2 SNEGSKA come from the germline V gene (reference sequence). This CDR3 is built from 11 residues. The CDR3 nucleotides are TGCAGTGCAGAAATGGGGGGTGGCTACACCTTC. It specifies CSAEMGGGYTF.

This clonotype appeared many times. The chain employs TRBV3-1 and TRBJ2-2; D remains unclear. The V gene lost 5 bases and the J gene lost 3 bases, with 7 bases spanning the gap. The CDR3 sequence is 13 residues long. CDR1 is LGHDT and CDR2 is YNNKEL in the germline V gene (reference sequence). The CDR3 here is CASSGVDTGELFF. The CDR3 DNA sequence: TGTGCCAGCAGCGGGGTAGACACCGGGGAGCTGTTTTTT. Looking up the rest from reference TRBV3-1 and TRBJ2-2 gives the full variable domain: DTAVSQTPKYLVTQMGNDKSIKCEQNLGHDTMYWYKQDSKKFLKIMFSYNNKELIINETVPNRFSPKSPDKAHLNLHINSLELGDSAVYFCASSGVDTGELFFGEGSRLTVL.

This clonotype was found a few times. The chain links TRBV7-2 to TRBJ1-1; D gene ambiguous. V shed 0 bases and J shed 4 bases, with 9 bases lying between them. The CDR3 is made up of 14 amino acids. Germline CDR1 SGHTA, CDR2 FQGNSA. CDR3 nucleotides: TGTGCCAGCAGCTTAGCCTACGCGGGCACTGAAGCTTTCTTT. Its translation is CASSLAYAGTEAFF.

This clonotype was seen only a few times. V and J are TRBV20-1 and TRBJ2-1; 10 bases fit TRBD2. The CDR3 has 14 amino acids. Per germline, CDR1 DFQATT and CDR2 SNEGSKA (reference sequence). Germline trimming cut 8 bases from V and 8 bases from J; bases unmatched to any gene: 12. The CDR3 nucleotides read TGCAGTTCTTTAGATAGCGGGGGGACCCATGAGCAGTTCTTC. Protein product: CSSLDSGGTHEQFF.

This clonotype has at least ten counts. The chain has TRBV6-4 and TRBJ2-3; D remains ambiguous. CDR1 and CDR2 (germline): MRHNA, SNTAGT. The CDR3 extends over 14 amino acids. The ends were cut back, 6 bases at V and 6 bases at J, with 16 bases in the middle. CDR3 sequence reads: CASRMTPTQDTQYF. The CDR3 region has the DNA TGTGCCAGCAGGATGACCCCCACACAGGATACGCAGTATTTT.

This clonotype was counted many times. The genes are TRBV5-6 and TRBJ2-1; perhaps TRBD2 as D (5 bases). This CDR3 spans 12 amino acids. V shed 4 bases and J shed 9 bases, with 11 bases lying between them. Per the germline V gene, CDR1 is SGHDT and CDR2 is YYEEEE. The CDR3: CASSRGRSEQFF. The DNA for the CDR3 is TGTGCCAGCAGCCGCGGGCGGAGTGAGCAGTTCTTC.

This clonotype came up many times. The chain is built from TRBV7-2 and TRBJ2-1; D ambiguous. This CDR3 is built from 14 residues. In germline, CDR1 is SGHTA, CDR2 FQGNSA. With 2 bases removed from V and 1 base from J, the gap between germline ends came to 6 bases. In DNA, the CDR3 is TGTGCCAGCAGCTTAAGGCGGTCCTACAATGAGCAGTTCTTC. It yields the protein CASSLRRSYNEQFF.

CDR3 bases: TGTGCCAGCAGGCGGACTGTCCGCTCCTACAATGAGCAGTTCTTC. Protein sequence: CASRRTVRSYNEQFF. This rearrangement joins TRBV7-9 to TRBJ2-1; weak D call: TRBD2 (5 bases). From germline, CDR1 is SEHNR and CDR2 FQNEAQ (reference sequence). V dropped 6 bases and J dropped 0 bases, with 12 bases sitting between them. This CDR3 has 15 amino acids.

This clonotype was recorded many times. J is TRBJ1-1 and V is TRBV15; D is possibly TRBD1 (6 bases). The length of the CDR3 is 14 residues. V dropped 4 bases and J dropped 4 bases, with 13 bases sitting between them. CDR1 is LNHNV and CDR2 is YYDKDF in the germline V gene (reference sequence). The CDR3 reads CATSKGHPSTEAFF. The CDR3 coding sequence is TGTGCCACCAGCAAGGGACACCCAAGCACTGAAGCTTTCTTT.